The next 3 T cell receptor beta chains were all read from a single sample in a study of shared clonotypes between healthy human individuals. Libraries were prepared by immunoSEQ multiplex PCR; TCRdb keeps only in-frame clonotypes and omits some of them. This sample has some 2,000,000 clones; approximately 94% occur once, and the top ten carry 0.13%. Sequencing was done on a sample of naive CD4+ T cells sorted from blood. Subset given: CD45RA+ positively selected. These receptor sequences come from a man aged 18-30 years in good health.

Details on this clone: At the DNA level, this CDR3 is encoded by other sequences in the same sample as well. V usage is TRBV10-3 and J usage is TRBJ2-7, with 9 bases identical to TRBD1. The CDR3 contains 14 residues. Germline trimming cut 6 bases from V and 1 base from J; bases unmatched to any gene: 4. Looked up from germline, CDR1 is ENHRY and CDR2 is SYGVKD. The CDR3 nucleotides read TGTGCCATCAGCCAGACAGGGGGGTCCTACGAGCAGTACTTC. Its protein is CAISQTGGSYEQYF.

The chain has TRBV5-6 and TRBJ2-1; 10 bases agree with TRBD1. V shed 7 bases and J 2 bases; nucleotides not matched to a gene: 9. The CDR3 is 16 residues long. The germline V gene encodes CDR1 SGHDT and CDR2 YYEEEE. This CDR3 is CASAPGQGDPYNEQFF. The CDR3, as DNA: TGTGCCAGCGCGCCCGGACAGGGGGACCCCTACAATGAGCAGTTCTTC.

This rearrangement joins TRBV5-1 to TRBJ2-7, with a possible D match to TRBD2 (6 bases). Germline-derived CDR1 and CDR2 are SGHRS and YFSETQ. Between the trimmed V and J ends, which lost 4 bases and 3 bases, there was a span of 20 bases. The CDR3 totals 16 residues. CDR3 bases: TGCGCCAGCAGCCGAATAATAACAGGTAGCGGCTACGAGCAGTACTTC. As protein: CASSRIITGSGYEQYF.